This T cell receptor beta chain came from a study of human T cells and chemical hapten exposure (dated by TCRdb to 2020 to 2022). General notes on the study: For sensitization, 2% DPC in acetone was applied to a 2 cm by 2 cm area of upper inner arm skin. Patients additionally received weekly therapeutic DPC doses to the scalp throughout the roughly 26-week study period. Patch testing on the upper back used Finn chambers containing 0.01% DPC, with scoring done after 6 days according to International Contact Dermatitis Research Group standards. The patient cohort, mostly female, included alopecia areata with under or over 50% scalp involvement, alopecia totalis and alopecia universalis. Libraries were combined into a pool for sequencing, and differences in TCR yield between samples came mainly from small differences in library volumes within the pool. Peripheral blood TCR repertoire changes were tracked in vivo in alopecia patients during primary and secondary sensitization to the hapten diphenylcyclopropenone (DPC). Blood samples were taken from patients before sensitization (week 0) and then at 2, 6 and about 24 weeks after DPC sensitization. For TCR sequencing, blood came from 25 to 35 alopecia patients at anywhere from one to four time points (pre-sensitization, 2, 6 and 24 weeks). General study outcomes and caveats: Significantly more large CDR3 similarity clusters were formed by expanded TCRs than by pre-sensitization or healthy control sets, consistent with antigen-driven responses. The number of TCRs above 1 in 1000 frequency did not change with DPC sensitization; there was no evidence of global repertoire structure alterations. The number of PT1 expanded TCRs positively correlated with patch test score, significant at thresholds 8, 16 and 32 but not 4. After repeated subsampling, changes were observed in the strength of the expansion versus patch-test correlation and in the threshold at which the correlation became significant. Because every patient had alopecia, a presumed autoimmune disease, the patients' immune response might differ from that of healthy individuals.

Libraries were made using RACE. This sample was sequenced with a NextSeq 500. During library preparation, unique molecular identifiers were attached to individual cDNA molecules so that TCRs could be counted quantitatively and reproducibly. Each blood RNA sample was used to sequence both TCR alpha and TCR beta chains. The paper's processing steps were these. A median of around 100,000 TCRs per sample was observed, with a range of about 23,224 to 690,600. V, J and CDR3 annotation of the TCR reads was performed with the Decombinator software suite. To make PS versus PT1 abundance plots, every sample was subsampled to the same number of TCRs (28,000). Expanded TCRs were defined as absent before sensitization and observed at least eight times at the 2-week time point. TCRdb itself trimmed the public reads at Q25 with fastp, ran MiXCR and retained productive beta chains. Each entry merges the rows of one CDR3 protein and shows their most common DNA and genes. The V and J calls were determined by TCRdb, not by the authors. This sample comprises some 400,000 distinct CDR3 sequences, roughly 5% of them detected only once. The top ten clones comprise under 3% of the sample.

The meaning of the sample's time point label: patch test 1, 2 weeks after DPC sensitization. The treatment or condition label for this specimen denotes: therapeutic diphenylcyclopropenone sensitization with weekly scalp DPC. Blood at each patch-test visit was drawn before the patch test was applied. Patients were considered eligible if aged 18 to 70, diagnosed with alopecia and deemed suitable for DPC therapy, and patients were excluded if pregnant. Unfractionated whole blood was collected in Tempus Blood RNA tubes, and total RNA was extracted from that blood. This clonotype was seen many times. Its target antigen remains unknown. Per-nucleotide qualities are absent, and no much larger clonotype sits a single base away. The sequencing used whole blood, collected in connection with sensitization to the hapten diphenylcyclopropenone (DPC). The TCR sequence derives from a woman between 50 and 59 years old with alopecia areata. Some clones in this sample may be carry-over from other donors' samples.

The CDR3: CSARDSAGGSNQPQHF. The nucleotides read TGCAGTGCTAGAGATTCTGCGGGGGGGTCGAATCAGCCCCAGCATTTT. The rearranged chain carries TRBV20-1 and TRBJ1-5; TRBD1 is perhaps the D gene, given 5 matching bases. Per the germline V gene (reference sequence), DFQATT is the CDR1 and SNEGSKA is the CDR2. Including cysteine and phenylalanine, the CDR3 has 16 amino acids. Only the CDR3 part of the read is kept: 48 bases, read in frame from the first base. The V and J ends are trimmed by 0 bases and 4 bases, leaving 16 bases between them.